Below are 27 T cell receptor beta chains sequenced from a single sample in a study of blood T cell repertoires in COVID-19. The table came from immunoSEQ multiplex PCR; TCRdb's copy has only in-frame clones and leaves some out. The table lists about 220,000 clones, roughly 82% of them singletons. The sample taken for sequencing was peripheral blood. These receptor sequences come from a man aged 50 to 59 with active or convalescent COVID-19.

V and J are TRBV5-1 and TRBJ2-7; 15 nucleotides agree with TRBD2. Trimming removed 5 bases from V and 5 bases from J; junction bases left unmatched: 2. Germline-derived CDR1 and CDR2 are SGHRS and YFSETQ. There are 14 residues in the CDR3. Here the CDR3 DNA reads TGCGCCAGCAGGGGACTAGCGGGAGGCGACGAGCAGTACTTC. Translated: CASRGLAGGDEQYF.

This clone was seen once. CDR3 protein: CASSQDRGGNTIYF. Here the CDR3 DNA reads TGTGCCAGCAGCCAAGATCGGGGTGGAAACACCATATATTTT. J is TRBJ1-3 and V is TRBV3-1 (or the pseudogene TRBV3-2); D gene uncertain. The CDR3 length is 14 residues. V shed 0 bases and J shed 3 bases, with 6 bases lying between them. Germline CDR1 reads LGHDT; CDR2 reads YNNKEL (reference sequence).

The genes are TRBV5-5 and TRBJ2-1; possible D gene TRBD2, 6 bases. V was clipped by 2 bases and J by 4 bases, with 7 bases between them. Per the germline V gene, CDR1 is SGHKS and CDR2 is YYEKEE (reference sequence). This CDR3 is built from 13 residues. The CDR3 DNA reads as TGTGCCAGCAGCTTCGGGAGTTACAATGAGCAGTTCTTC. Encoded protein: CASSFGSYNEQFF.

The J gene is TRBJ1-6, the V gene TRBV5-1; a weak D match, TRBD1 (6 bases). Germline-derived CDR1 and CDR2 are SGHRS and YFSETQ. The CDR3 runs to 16 residues. Trimming took 1 base from V and 5 from J, leaving 13 bases between them. The CDR3 is CASSLWGGADNSPLHF. DNA of the CDR3: TGCGCCAGCAGCTTGTGGGGGGGCGCCGATAATTCACCCCTCCACTTT.

This clone was seen a few times. The genes are TRBV11-1 and TRBJ2-5, with 9 nucleotides matching TRBD1. Germline CDR1 and CDR2: SGHAT and FQDESV (reference sequence). There are 15 residues in the CDR3. After removal of 4 bases from V and 5 bases from J, the junction contained 8 bases not matched to a gene. CDR3 loop: CASSSITGGRETQYF. DNA of the CDR3: TGTGCCAGCAGCTCTATAACAGGGGGCCGGGAGACCCAGTACTTC.

V is TRBV5-1 and J is TRBJ1-1; D is perhaps TRBD1 (6 bases). The CDR3 sequence is 15 residues long. V was clipped by 0 bases and J by 7 bases, with 16 bases between them. The germline gives CDR1 SGHRS, CDR2 YFSETQ. The CDR3 reads CASSLVAGAKGEAFF. The CDR3 nucleotides are TGCGCCAGCAGCTTGGTCGCAGGGGCGAAGGGTGAAGCTTTCTTT. The variable domain in full, with the rest retrieved from reference TRBV5-1 and TRBJ1-1, is KAGVTQTPRYLIKTRGQQVTLSCSPISGHRSVSWYQQTPGQGLQFLFEYFSETQRNKGNFPGRFSGRQFSNSRSEMNVSTLELGDSALYLCASSLVAGAKGEAFFGQGTRLTVV.

The rearrangement links TRBV2 to TRBJ2-3; 14 nucleotides match TRBD2. Losses at the gene ends were 7 bases for V and 4 bases for J; bases not matched to a gene: 4. This CDR3 spans 15 amino acids. Germline CDR1 is SNHLY and CDR2 is FYNNEI. CDR3 coding DNA: TGTGCCAGCACCGGACTAGCGGGAGGCCCAGATACGCAGTATTTT. The encoded protein is CASTGLAGGPDTQYF. Full variable domain (outside the CDR3, taken from reference TRBV2 and TRBJ2-3): EPEVTQTPSHQVTQMGQEVILRCVPISNHLYFYWYRQILGQKVEFLVSFYNNEISEKSEIFDDQFSVERPDGSNFTLKIRSTKLEDSAMYFCASTGLAGGPDTQYFGPGTRLTVL.

Only one count was recorded for this clone. The chain has TRBV6-6 and TRBJ2-1; 11 bases match TRBD2. Germline V gene sequence: CDR1 MNHNY, CDR2 SVGAGI (reference sequence). The CDR3 is 15 residues long. J gave up 6 bases and V 6 bases, and 7 bases lay outside the gene matches. The DNA for the CDR3 is TGTGCCAGCAGACCCCCGGGACTAGCGGTCAATGAGCAGTTCTTC. Translation gives CASRPPGLAVNEQFF.

The genes are TRBV5-1 and TRBJ2-2; 7 bases match TRBD1. V lost 4 bases, J lost 7 bases, and 7 bases stayed unmatched. The CDR3 totals 14 residues. The V gene's germline CDR1 is SGHRS and CDR2 YFSETQ. The CDR3 loop is CASSPDRNDGELFF. The CDR3 DNA sequence: TGCGCCAGCAGCCCGGACAGGAATGACGGGGAGCTGTTTTTT.

This chain uses TRBV28 with TRBJ1-1; 8 nucleotides align to TRBD1. This CDR3 spans 15 amino acids. The trim removed 6 bases at V and 5 bases at J, leaving 11 bases unmatched. Per germline, CDR1 MDHEN and CDR2 SYDVKM. The CDR3 region is CASSSLRTGWTEAFF. The CDR3 bases are TGTGCCAGCAGCTCTCTTCGGACAGGGTGGACTGAAGCTTTCTTT.

This clone was recorded only once. This chain connects TRBV7-2 to TRBJ2-7; TRBD1 is a possible D gene (6 bases). Germline CDR1 reads SGHTA; CDR2 reads FQGNSA. CDR3 length equals 14 residues. The germline V and J ends were trimmed by 5 bases and 4 bases, with 15 bases remaining between them. This CDR3 reads CASSPGRTAYEQYV. In DNA form, the CDR3 reads TGTGCCAGCAGCCCAGGACGGACAGCTTACGAGCAGTACGTC.

Here the CDR3 reads CASSWEADTQYF. In nucleotides, the CDR3 is TGTGCCAGCAGCTGGGAGGCAGATACGCAGTATTTT. The V and J genes are TRBV5-6 and TRBJ2-3; D might be TRBD2 (6 bases). Between the trimmed V and J ends, which lost 3 bases and 4 bases, there was a span of 6 bases. The CDR3 is made up of 12 amino acids. In germline, CDR1 is SGHDT, CDR2 YYEEEE.

This clone came up a few times. Within the sample, other DNA sequences also encode this same CDR3. The genes are TRBV6-5 and TRBJ1-1, with D possibly TRBD1 on 5 matching bases. The CDR3 covers 13 residues. Deletions cut 2 bases from V and 4 bases from J, with 8 bases between. CDR1 is MNHEY and CDR2 is SVGAGI in the germline V gene. The chain's CDR3 is CASSYPGGTEAFF. CDR3 in DNA: TGTGCCAGCAGTTACCCGGGGGGCACTGAAGCTTTCTTT.

V and J are TRBV7-2 and TRBJ1-6, with a tentative D call TRBD1 (6 bases). The ends were cut back, 5 bases at V and 8 bases at J, with 13 bases in the middle. Germline V CDR1 and CDR2: SGHTA, FQGNSA. The CDR3 is 14 residues long. Here the CDR3 reads CASSLRGSDSPLHF. The CDR3 DNA follows: TGTGCCAGCAGCCTCAGGGGCTCTGATTCACCCCTCCACTTT.

The chain combines TRBV11-2 with TRBJ2-7; 9 nucleotides align to TRBD1. The CDR3 sequence is 14 residues long. Germline V gene sequence: CDR1 SGHAT, CDR2 FQNNGV. V dropped 8 bases and J dropped 7; count of bases not matched to a gene: 12. The CDR3 DNA sequence: TGTGCCAGCGTGCGGGGACAGGGCTCTTGGGAGCAGTACGTC. Protein product: CASVRGQGSWEQYV.

The chain carries TRBV2 and TRBJ2-3; 10 bases are shared with TRBD2. Germline CDR1 reads SNHLY; CDR2 reads FYNNEI. J was trimmed by 0 bases and V by 7 bases; bases with no gene match: 4. CDR3 length: 15 amino acids. CDR3 protein: CASNSGGGSTDTQYF. The CDR3 bases are TGTGCCAGCAACAGCGGGGGGGGAAGCACAGATACGCAGTATTTT.

The chain carries TRBV5-4 and TRBJ2-7, with a possible D match to TRBD2 (6 bases). Trimming shortened V by 4 bases and J by 3 bases, and 17 bases separated the two germline ends. Germline assignment: CDR1 SGHNT and CDR2 YYREEE (reference sequence). This CDR3 has 15 residues. The CDR3 loop is CASSLAAGTDYEQYF. For the CDR3, the DNA is TGTGCCAGCAGCCTGGCCGCAGGGACTGACTACGAGCAGTACTTC.

The genes are TRBV20-1 and TRBJ2-1; TRBD2 agrees at 9 bases. The CDR3 sequence is 11 residues long. From germline, CDR1 is DFQATT and CDR2 SNEGSKA (reference sequence). The CDR3 sequence is CGLAGNDEQFF. In DNA form, the CDR3 reads TGCGGGCTAGCGGGAAACGATGAGCAGTTCTTC.

The chain carries TRBV3-1 (or the pseudogene TRBV3-2) and TRBJ1-2; 10 positions agree with TRBD1. Germline CDR1 LGHDT, CDR2 YNNKEL (reference sequence). The CDR3 spans 16 residues. V shed 3 bases and J 4 bases; nucleotides not matched to a gene: 8. This chain's CDR3 is CASSQDRDRGSYGYTF. The CDR3 nucleotides read TGTGCCAGCAGCCAGGACCGGGACAGGGGTTCCTATGGCTACACCTTC.

This chain links TRBV5-4 with TRBJ2-1; D is unresolved. CDR3 length: 15 residues. Germline CDR1 SGHNT, CDR2 YYREEE (reference sequence). The V end lost 4 bases, the J end lost 6 bases, and 17 bases lay between the germline ends. The CDR3 DNA is TGTGCCAGCAGCCCCTTTGGGCTAAAAGGCAATGAGCAGTTCTTC. This translates into CASSPFGLKGNEQFF.

The genes are TRBV10-2 and TRBJ1-1; no clear D. CDR1 WSHSY and CDR2 SAAADI come from the germline V gene. V was cut by 4 bases and J by 4 bases, with 13 bases left in between. The length of the CDR3 is 14 residues. The chain's CDR3 is CASSAIPRGTEAFF. CDR3 bases: TGCGCCAGCAGTGCCATACCCCGGGGCACTGAAGCTTTCTTT.

The gene calls are TRBV7-2 and TRBJ2-7; 7 bases align to TRBD1. The V and J ends lost 5 bases and 0 bases, in that order; junction bases with no gene match: 4. CDR3 length: 14 residues. Germline CDR1 SGHTA, CDR2 FQGNSA. CDR3 loop: CASSPWDSSYEQYF. For the CDR3, the DNA is TGTGCCAGCAGCCCGTGGGACAGCTCCTACGAGCAGTACTTC. The full variable domain, rest sourced from reference TRBV7-2 and TRBJ2-7, is GAGVSQSPSNKVTEKGKDVELRCDPISGHTALYWYRQSLGQGLEFLIYFQGNSAPDKSGLPSDRFSAERTGGSVSTLTIQRTQQEDSAVYLCASSPWDSSYEQYFGPGTRLTVT.

The chain links TRBV19 to TRBJ1-6; no clear D. The CDR3 is 14 amino acids. V was clipped by 6 bases and J by 9 bases, with 15 bases between them. The germline gives CDR1 LNHDA, CDR2 SQIVND (reference sequence). The CDR3 DNA reads TGTGCCAGTAGGGTCGCAGGTTTTGCTTCACCCCTCCACTTT. Translating gives CASRVAGFASPLHF.

The chain combines TRBV5-1 with TRBJ2-7; 8 positions match TRBD2. Germline CDR1 reads SGHRS; CDR2 reads YFSETQ. Unmatched junction bases numbered 8, after V lost 0 bases and J lost 6 bases. This CDR3 spans 15 amino acids. The CDR3 bases are TGCGCCAGCAGCTTGGCCGGGACTAGTGCGGGCGAGCAGTACTTC. It is translated as CASSLAGTSAGEQYF.

The chain links TRBV5-4 to TRBJ2-5; 9 bases fit TRBD1. Germline V CDR1 and CDR2: SGHNT, YYREEE (reference sequence). The J segment lost 5 bases and the V segment lost 6 bases, leaving 5 bases of the junction unmatched. The CDR3 is 13 residues long. CDR3 DNA: TGTGCCAGCACGGACAGGGGCGGGGAGACCCAGTACTTC. It encodes CASTDRGGETQYF.

For the CDR3, the DNA is TGTGCCAGCTCCTCCGCCCCGGTTGTGACAGGGTATGGTAACTATGGCTACACCTTC. Translated, it gives CASSSAPVVTGYGNYGYTF. The rearrangement uses TRBV18 and TRBJ1-2; TRBD1 matches at 7 bases. CDR3 length: 19 amino acids. V lost 6 bases and J lost 1; bases outside the gene matches: 20. Germline V gene sequence: CDR1 KGHSH, CDR2 LQKENI.

CDR3 amino acids: CASSLGPVGQGTYEQYV. CDR3 sequence (DNA): TGTGCCAGCAGCTTAGGCCCCGTGGGACAGGGTACCTACGAGCAGTACGTC. The chain uses TRBV11-2 and TRBJ2-7, with TRBD1 matching over 9 bases. After removal of 1 base from V and 2 bases from J, the junction contained 9 bases not matched to a gene. The CDR3 sequence is 17 residues long. Germline V gene lookup returns CDR1 SGHAT and CDR2 FQNNGV.